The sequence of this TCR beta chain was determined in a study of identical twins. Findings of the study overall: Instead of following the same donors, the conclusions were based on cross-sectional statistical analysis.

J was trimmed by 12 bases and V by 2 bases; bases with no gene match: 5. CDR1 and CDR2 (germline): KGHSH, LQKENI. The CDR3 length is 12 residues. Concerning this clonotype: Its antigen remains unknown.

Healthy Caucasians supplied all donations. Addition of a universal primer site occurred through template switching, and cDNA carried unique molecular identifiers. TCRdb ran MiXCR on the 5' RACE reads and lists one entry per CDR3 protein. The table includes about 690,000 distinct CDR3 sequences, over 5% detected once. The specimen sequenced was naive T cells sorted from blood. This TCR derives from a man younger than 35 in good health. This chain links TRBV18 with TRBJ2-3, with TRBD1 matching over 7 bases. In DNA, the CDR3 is TGTGCCAGCTCACCAAGACAGGGTATTCAGTATTTT. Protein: CASSPRQGIQYF.